Below, 22 T cell receptor beta chains from the same sample are listed, as sequenced in a study of shared clonotypes between healthy human individuals. CD45RO-negative cells were positively selected for CCR7, leaving out terminally differentiated effector memory CD45RA+ cells. The repertoire was sequenced with immunoSEQ multiplex PCR; TCRdb's copy has only in-frame clones and lacks some. The repertoire includes about 2.2 million clones, approximately 92% of them detected once, and about 1.7% sits in the top ten. Sequencing was carried out using naive CD8+ T cells from PBMCs. The source is a man aged 18 to 35 in good health. Some clones in this sample may be carry-over from other donors' samples.

The gene calls are TRBV7-8 and TRBJ1-5; D ambiguous. The CDR3 contains 15 residues. Germline CDR1 is SGHVS and CDR2 is FQNEAQ. Trimming removed 3 bases from V and 0 bases from J, with 9 bases in between. The CDR3 coding sequence is TGTGCCAGCAGCTTGAGCGGAAATAGCAATCAGCCCCAGCATTTT. It is translated as CASSLSGNSNQPQHF.

The genes are TRBV5-1 and TRBJ2-3; the D is unclear. CDR1 SGHRS and CDR2 YFSETQ come from the germline V gene. This CDR3 is built from 15 residues. Trimming took off 0 bases at V and 0 bases at J, with 8 bases between the two ends. The DNA of the CDR3 is TGCGCCAGCAGCTTGGCGACGGCTAGCACAGATACGCAGTATTTT. Translation gives CASSLATASTDTQYF.

This sequence joins TRBV10-2 and TRBJ2-7, with D possibly being TRBD2 (5 bases). The V gene's germline CDR1 is WSHSY and CDR2 SAAADI. This CDR3 comprises 14 residues. V lost 5 bases to trimming and J lost 6 bases, with 17 bases between them. CDR3 coding DNA: TGCGCCAGCAGTCAGAACGGGAAAGACCCCGAGCAGTACTTC. It codes for CASSQNGKDPEQYF.

The rearrangement joins TRBV4-1 to TRBJ2-1; TRBD2 might be the D (5 bases). V shed 4 bases and J shed 8 bases, with 12 bases lying between them. This CDR3 has 13 amino acids. Germline V gene lookup returns CDR1 MGHRA and CDR2 YSYEKL. The chain's CDR3 is CASSLRTPHEQFF. CDR3 in DNA: TGCGCCAGCAGCCTAAGGACTCCCCATGAGCAGTTCTTC.

Regarding this clone: Other DNA sequences in this sample translate to the same CDR3. The chain links TRBV4-3 to TRBJ2-7, with a possible D match to TRBD2 (6 bases). V shed 1 base and J shed 1 base, with 8 bases lying between them. This CDR3 has 14 residues. From germline, CDR1 is LGHNA and CDR2 YSLEER. CDR3 protein: CASSQGRGSYEQYF. In DNA, the CDR3 is TGCGCCAGCAGCCAAGGGAGGGGATCCTACGAGCAGTACTTC.

The rearrangement joins TRBV27 to TRBJ2-7, with 10 bases fitting TRBD2. The CDR3 totals 16 residues. V trimming: 2 bases; J trimming: 6 bases; junction bases outside the gene matches: 10. Germline V gene sequence: CDR1 MNHEY, CDR2 SMNVEV (reference sequence). In DNA, the CDR3 is TGTGCCAGCAGTTTAAATAGCCTAGCGGGAGACTCCGAGCAGTACTTC. It specifies CASSLNSLAGDSEQYF.

The CDR3 is CASSMTSGRGIEQFF. As DNA, the CDR3 is TGTGCCAGTAGTATGACTAGCGGGAGGGGGATTGAGCAGTTCTTC. The chain combines TRBV19 with TRBJ2-1, with TRBD2 matching over 14 bases. CDR1 is LNHDA and CDR2 is SQIVND in the germline V gene (reference sequence). This CDR3 contains 15 residues. The J segment lost 9 bases and the V segment lost 3 bases, leaving 4 bases of the junction unmatched.

The chain has TRBV2 and TRBJ2-7, with D possibly TRBD2 on 6 matching bases. The CDR3 covers 15 residues. The V end was cut by 1 base, the J end by 3 bases, with 13 bases between. Per germline, CDR1 SNHLY and CDR2 FYNNEI. This CDR3 is CASSEGLEIIYEQYF. The CDR3 region has the DNA TGTGCCAGCAGTGAAGGACTAGAAATCATCTACGAGCAGTACTTC.

The chain combines TRBV7-8 with TRBJ2-1, with 12 bases fitting TRBD2. The length of the CDR3 is 17 residues. From germline, CDR1 is SGHVS and CDR2 FQNEAQ. The junction had 7 bases not matched to a gene; V was cut back by 0 bases and J by 7 bases. CDR3 DNA sequence: TGTGCCAGCAGCTTAGCGGGACTAGCGGGTTCGGTAAATGAGCAGTTCTTC. As protein: CASSLAGLAGSVNEQFF.

The chain couples TRBV11-2 to TRBJ2-5; a possible D gene is TRBD2 (5 bases). The V end lost 6 bases, the J end lost 5 bases, and 16 bases lay between the germline ends. The CDR3 consists of 14 residues. Germline assignment: CDR1 SGHAT and CDR2 FQNNGV. CDR3 protein: CASRPGMAGETQYF. The CDR3 DNA is TGTGCCAGCAGACCGGGGATGGCCGGGGAGACCCAGTACTTC. Full variable domain (rest looked up from reference TRBV11-2 and TRBJ2-5): EAGVAQSPRYKIIEKRQSVAFWCNPISGHATLYWYQQILGQGPKLLIQFQNNGVVDDSQLPKDRFSAERLKGVDSTLKIQPAKLEDSAVYLCASRPGMAGETQYFGPGTRLLVL.

The gene calls are TRBV28 and TRBJ2-2; tentatively, D is TRBD1 or TRBD2 (5 bases each). CDR1 and CDR2 from the germline V gene are MDHEN and SYDVKM. This CDR3 comprises 15 residues. The germline V and J ends were trimmed by 7 bases and 2 bases, with 14 bases remaining between them. The CDR3, as DNA: TGTGCCAGCAATTCGGGGACGGGAAACACCGGGGAGCTGTTTTTT. Encoded protein: CASNSGTGNTGELFF.

There are a few counts of this clone. This rearrangement joins TRBV5-1 to TRBJ2-3; TRBD1 matches at 10 bases. The CDR3 loop spans 16 amino acids. Per the germline V gene, CDR1 is SGHRS and CDR2 is YFSETQ. Losses at the gene ends were 4 bases for V and 3 bases for J; bases not matched to a gene: 8. CDR3 residues: CASSLTDRGLTDTQYF. CDR3 nucleotide sequence: TGCGCCAGCAGCCTGACAGACAGGGGGCTTACAGATACGCAGTATTTT.

This chain joins TRBV4-3 and TRBJ1-4, with D unclear. The CDR3 runs to 15 residues. Trimming cost V 0 bases and J 7 bases, with 12 bases left between them. CDR1 is LGHNA, CDR2 YSLEER, per germline. CDR3 nucleotides: TGCGCCAGCAGCCAAGATTGGCAGAGGAGTGAAAAACTGTTTTTT. It specifies CASSQDWQRSEKLFF.

CDR3 sequence reads: CASKFAGGSQWDTQYF. In nucleotides, the CDR3 is TGTGCCAGTAAGTTCGCAGGCGGGAGTCAATGGGATACGCAGTATTTT. The V gene is TRBV19, the J gene TRBJ2-3, with 7 bases matching TRBD2. The length of the CDR3 is 16 residues. Germline V gene data show CDR1 as LNHDA and CDR2 as SQIVND (reference sequence). The J segment lost 6 bases and the V segment lost 7 bases, leaving 16 bases of the junction unmatched. The variable domain in full, with the rest retrieved from reference TRBV19 and TRBJ2-3, is DGGITQSPKYLFRKEGQNVTLSCEQNLNHDAMYWYRQDPGQGLRLIYYSQIVNDFQKGDIAEGYSVSREKKESFPLTVTSAQKNPTAFYLCASKFAGGSQWDTQYFGPGTRLTVL.

The rearrangement joins TRBV27 to TRBJ1-4; D is unresolved. The CDR3 totals 15 residues. CDR1 is MNHEY, CDR2 SMNVEV, per germline (reference sequence). V lost 6 bases and J 6 bases, leaving 17 bases between the germline ends. The CDR3 loop reads CASRPGSLRDEKLFF. For the CDR3, the DNA is TGTGCCAGCAGGCCCGGGAGTCTACGGGATGAAAAACTGTTTTTT.

This chain connects TRBV11-1 to TRBJ2-7; D tentatively fits TRBD1 or TRBD2 (5 bases each). The CDR3 runs to 15 residues. Trimming removed 4 bases at V and 2 bases at J, with 15 bases between. Per the germline V gene, CDR1 is SGHAT and CDR2 is FQDESV (reference sequence). CDR3 DNA sequence: TGTGCCAGCAGCTACACCCATCGGGGCCCCTACGAGCAGTACTTC. Amino acid sequence: CASSYTHRGPYEQYF.

The V and J genes are TRBV11-3 and TRBJ2-2, with D possibly matching TRBD2 (6 bases). The CDR3 runs to 12 residues. Trimming shortened V by 6 bases and J by 7 bases, and 9 bases separated the two germline ends. CDR1 and CDR2 from the germline V gene are SGHNT and YENEEA. The CDR3 region is CASSRGFGELFF. The CDR3 DNA follows: TGTGCCAGCAGTCGGGGGTTCGGGGAGCTGTTTTTT.

This chain uses TRBV7-9 with TRBJ1-2, with 8 nucleotides matching TRBD1. This CDR3 has 18 residues. Germline V gives CDR1 SEHNR, CDR2 FQNEAQ (reference sequence). Losses at the gene ends were 5 bases for V and 4 bases for J; bases not matched to a gene: 18. CDR3 residues: CASSPLDRGESPIYGYTF. The CDR3, as DNA: TGTGCCAGCAGCCCCCTAGACAGGGGAGAGTCGCCAATCTATGGCTACACCTTC.

The rearrangement uses TRBV19 and TRBJ2-2, with no clear D. Trimming removed 2 bases from V and 2 bases from J, with 9 bases in between. This CDR3 spans 15 amino acids. Germline assignment: CDR1 LNHDA and CDR2 SQIVND (reference sequence). CDR3 amino acids: CASSISRSNTGELFF. CDR3 sequence (DNA): TGTGCCAGTAGTATATCCAGATCTAACACCGGGGAGCTGTTTTTT. The full variable domain, rest sourced from reference TRBV19 and TRBJ2-2, is DGGITQSPKYLFRKEGQNVTLSCEQNLNHDAMYWYRQDPGQGLRLIYYSQIVNDFQKGDIAEGYSVSREKKESFPLTVTSAQKNPTAFYLCASSISRSNTGELFFGEGSRLTVL.

This clone was picked up one time. The genes are TRBV29-1 and TRBJ2-7; TRBD2 aligns across 12 bases. Trimming at V came to 4 bases and at J to 0 bases, leaving 7 bases not matched to a gene. Germline lookup yields CDR1 SQVTM and CDR2 ANQGSEA. This CDR3 has 16 amino acids. This CDR3 is CSVVLAGGPFSYEQYF. The CDR3 DNA sequence: TGCAGCGTTGTGCTAGCGGGAGGGCCTTTCTCCTACGAGCAGTACTTC.

The genes are TRBV4-1 and TRBJ1-2, with unresolved D. The V end was cut by 0 bases, the J end by 1 base, with 12 bases between. This CDR3 is 16 amino acids long. Germline-derived CDR1 and CDR2 are MGHRA and YSYEKL. CDR3 coding DNA: TGCGCCAGCAGCCAAGATGGAGGAACCCTTAACTATGGCTACACCTTC. It translates to CASSQDGGTLNYGYTF.

The chain has TRBV4-3 and TRBJ2-1; 7 nucleotides agree with TRBD2. Germline CDR1 reads LGHNA; CDR2 reads YSLEER. V was clipped by 3 bases and J by 3 bases; unmatched bases: 8. This CDR3 spans 16 amino acids. The CDR3 bases are TGCGCCAGCAGCCAGAGCCCCCGGGAGGTCTACAATGAGCAGTTCTTC. Amino acid sequence: CASSQSPREVYNEQFF.